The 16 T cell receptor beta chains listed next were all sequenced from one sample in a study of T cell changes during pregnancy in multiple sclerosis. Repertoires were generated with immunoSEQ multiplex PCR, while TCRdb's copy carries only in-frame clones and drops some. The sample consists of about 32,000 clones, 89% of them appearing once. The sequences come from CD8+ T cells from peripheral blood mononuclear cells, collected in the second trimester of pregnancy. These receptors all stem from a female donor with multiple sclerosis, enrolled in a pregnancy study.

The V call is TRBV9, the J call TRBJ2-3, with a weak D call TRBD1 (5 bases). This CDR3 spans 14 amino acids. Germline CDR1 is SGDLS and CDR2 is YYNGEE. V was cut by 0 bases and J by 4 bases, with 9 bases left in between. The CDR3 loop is CASSVAQAPDTQYF. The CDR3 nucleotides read TGTGCCAGCAGCGTAGCACAGGCCCCAGATACGCAGTATTTT.

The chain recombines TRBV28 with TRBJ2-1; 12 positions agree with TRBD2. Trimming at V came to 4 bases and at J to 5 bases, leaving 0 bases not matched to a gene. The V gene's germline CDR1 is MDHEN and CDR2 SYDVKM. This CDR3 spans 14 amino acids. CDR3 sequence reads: CASSWTSGDNEQFF. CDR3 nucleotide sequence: TGTGCCAGCAGTTGGACTAGCGGGGACAATGAGCAGTTCTTC.

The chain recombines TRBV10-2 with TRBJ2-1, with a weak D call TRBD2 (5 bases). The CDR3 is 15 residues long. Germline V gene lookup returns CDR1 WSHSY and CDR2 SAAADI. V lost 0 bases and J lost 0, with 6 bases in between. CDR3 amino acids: CASSESGSSYNEQFF. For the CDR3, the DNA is TGCGCCAGCAGTGAGTCTGGGAGCTCCTACAATGAGCAGTTCTTC.

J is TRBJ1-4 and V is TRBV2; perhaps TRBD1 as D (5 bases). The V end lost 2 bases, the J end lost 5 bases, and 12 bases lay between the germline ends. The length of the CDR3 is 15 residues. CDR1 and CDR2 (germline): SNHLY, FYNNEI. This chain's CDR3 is CASSEFRAPNEKLFF. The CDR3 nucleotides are TGTGCCAGCAGTGAATTCAGGGCCCCGAATGAAAAACTGTTTTTT. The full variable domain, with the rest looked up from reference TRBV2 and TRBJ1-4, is EPEVTQTPSHQVTQMGQEVILRCVPISNHLYFYWYRQILGQKVEFLVSFYNNEISEKSEIFDDQFSVERPDGSNFTLKIRSTKLEDSAMYFCASSEFRAPNEKLFFGSGTQLSVL.

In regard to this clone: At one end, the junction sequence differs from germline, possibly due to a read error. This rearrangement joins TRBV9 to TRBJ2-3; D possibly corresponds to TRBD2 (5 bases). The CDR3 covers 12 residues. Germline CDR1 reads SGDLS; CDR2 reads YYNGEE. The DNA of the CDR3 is TGTGCCAGCGGCCTAGGAGGAGATATGCAGTATTTT. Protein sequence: CASGLGGDMQYF.

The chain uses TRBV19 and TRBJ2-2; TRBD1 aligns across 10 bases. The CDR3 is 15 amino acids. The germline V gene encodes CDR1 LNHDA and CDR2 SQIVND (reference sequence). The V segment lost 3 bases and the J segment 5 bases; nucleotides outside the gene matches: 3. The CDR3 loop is CASSIRTGGTGELFF. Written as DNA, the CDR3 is TGTGCCAGTAGTATTAGGACAGGGGGAACCGGGGAGCTGTTTTTT. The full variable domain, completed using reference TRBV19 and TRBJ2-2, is DGGITQSPKYLFRKEGQNVTLSCEQNLNHDAMYWYRQDPGQGLRLIYYSQIVNDFQKGDIAEGYSVSREKKESFPLTVTSAQKNPTAFYLCASSIRTGGTGELFFGEGSRLTVL.

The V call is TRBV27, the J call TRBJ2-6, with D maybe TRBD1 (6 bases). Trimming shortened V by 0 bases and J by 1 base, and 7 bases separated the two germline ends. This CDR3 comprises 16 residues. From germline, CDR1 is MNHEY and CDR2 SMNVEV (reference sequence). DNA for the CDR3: TGTGCCAGCAGTTTATCACAGGGTTCTGGGGCCAACGTCCTGACTTTC. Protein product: CASSLSQGSGANVLTF.

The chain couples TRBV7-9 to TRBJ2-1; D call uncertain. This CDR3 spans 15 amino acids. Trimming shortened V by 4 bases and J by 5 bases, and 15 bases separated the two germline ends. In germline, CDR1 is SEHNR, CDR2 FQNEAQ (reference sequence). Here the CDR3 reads CASSSRRNSHNEQFF. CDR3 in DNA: TGTGCCAGCAGCTCACGTAGGAACAGCCACAATGAGCAGTTCTTC. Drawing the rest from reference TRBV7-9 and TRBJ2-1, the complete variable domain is DTGVSQNPRHKITKRGQNVTFRCDPISEHNRLYWYRQTLGQGPEFLTYFQNEAQLEKSRLLSDRFSAERPKGSFSTLEIQRTEQGDSAMYLCASSSRRNSHNEQFFGPGTRLTVL.

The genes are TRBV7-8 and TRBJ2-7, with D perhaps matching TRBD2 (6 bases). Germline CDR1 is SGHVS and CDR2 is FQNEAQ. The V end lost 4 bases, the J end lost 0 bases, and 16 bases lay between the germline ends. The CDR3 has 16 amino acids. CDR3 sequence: CASSYGAGTISYEQYF. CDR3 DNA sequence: TGTGCCAGCAGCTACGGGGCGGGGACCATCTCCTACGAGCAGTACTTC.

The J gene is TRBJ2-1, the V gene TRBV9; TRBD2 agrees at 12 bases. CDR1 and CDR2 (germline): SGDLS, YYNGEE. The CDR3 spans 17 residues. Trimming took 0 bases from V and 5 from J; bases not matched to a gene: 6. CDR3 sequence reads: CASSVGGGLAGNNEQFF. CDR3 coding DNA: TGTGCCAGCAGCGTAGGGGGGGGACTAGCGGGCAACAATGAGCAGTTCTTC. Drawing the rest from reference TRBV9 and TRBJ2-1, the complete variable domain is DSGVTQTPKHLITATGQRVTLRCSPRSGDLSVYWYQQSLDQGLQFLIQYYNGEERAKGNILERFSAQQFPDLHSELNLSSLELGDSALYFCASSVGGGLAGNNEQFFGPGTRLTVL.

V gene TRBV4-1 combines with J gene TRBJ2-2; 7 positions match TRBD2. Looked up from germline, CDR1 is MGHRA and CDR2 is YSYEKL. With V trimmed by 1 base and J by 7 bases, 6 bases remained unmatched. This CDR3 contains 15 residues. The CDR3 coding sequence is TGCGCCAGCAGCCAAGTCGCGGGAGCCGACGGGGAGCTGTTTTTT. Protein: CASSQVAGADGELFF.

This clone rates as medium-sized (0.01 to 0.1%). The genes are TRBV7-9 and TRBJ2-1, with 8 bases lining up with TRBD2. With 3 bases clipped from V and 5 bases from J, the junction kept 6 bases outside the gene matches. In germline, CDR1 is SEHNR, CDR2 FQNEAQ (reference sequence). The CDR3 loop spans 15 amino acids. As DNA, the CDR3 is TGTGCCAGCAGCTTCACGACTAGCGAACACAATGAGCAGTTCTTC. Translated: CASSFTTSEHNEQFF.

The CDR3 bases are TGTGCCAGCAGCTTAACTAGCGGGGGGAGGGGAAATGAGCAGTTCTTC. Protein: CASSLTSGGRGNEQFF. V usage is TRBV7-2 and J usage is TRBJ2-1, with 12 bases aligning to TRBD2. Germline-derived CDR1 and CDR2 are SGHTA and FQGNSA. CDR3 length: 16 residues. Trimming at V came to 2 bases and at J to 7 bases, leaving 6 bases not matched to a gene.

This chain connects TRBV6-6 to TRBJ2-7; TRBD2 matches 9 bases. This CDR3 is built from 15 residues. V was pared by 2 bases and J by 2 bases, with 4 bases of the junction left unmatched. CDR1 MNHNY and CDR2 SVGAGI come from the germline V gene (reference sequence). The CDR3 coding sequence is TGTGCCAGCAGTTACGGAGCGGGAGGTCCCTACGAGCAGTACTTC. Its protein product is CASSYGAGGPYEQYF.

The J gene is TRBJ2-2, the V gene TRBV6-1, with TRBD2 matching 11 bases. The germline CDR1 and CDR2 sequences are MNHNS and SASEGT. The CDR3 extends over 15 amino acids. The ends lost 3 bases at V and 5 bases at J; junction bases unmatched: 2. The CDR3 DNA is TGTGCCAGCAGTGAGGGACTAGCGGAGACCGGGGAGCTGTTTTTT. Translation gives CASSEGLAETGELFF.

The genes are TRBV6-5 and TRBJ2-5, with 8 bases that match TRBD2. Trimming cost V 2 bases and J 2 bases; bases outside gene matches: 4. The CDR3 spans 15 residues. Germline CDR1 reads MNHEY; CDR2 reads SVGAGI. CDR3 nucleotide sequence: TGTGCCAGCAGTTACCGGACTAGCACGCAAGAGACCCAGTACTTC. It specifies CASSYRTSTQETQYF.